The 9 T cell receptor beta chains given below trace back to one sample, sequenced in a study of blood T cell repertoires in COVID-19. This table comes from immunoSEQ multiplex PCR, and its TCRdb copy is limited to in-frame clones, with some not included. Among roughly 43,000 clones, more than 65% were seen once, and the ten largest hold roughly 4.3%. The sequenced sample was peripheral blood. The receptors come from a woman aged 70-85 years with acute or convalescent COVID-19.

The chain combines TRBV6-2 or TRBV6-3 with TRBJ2-1; D is possibly TRBD2 (6 bases). CDR3 length equals 14 residues. Trimming took off 2 bases at V and 5 bases at J, with 10 bases between the two ends. CDR1 and CDR2 from the germline V gene are MNHEY and SVGEGT. The CDR3 DNA reads TGTGCCAGCAGTTACCACGGACTAAACAATGAGCAGTTCTTC. Translated, it gives CASSYHGLNNEQFF.

The rearrangement links TRBV7-2 to TRBJ2-1; 11 nucleotides line up with TRBD2. V dropped 4 bases and J dropped 9; count of bases not matched to a gene: 11. The CDR3 has 16 amino acids. The germline V gene encodes CDR1 SGHTA and CDR2 FQGNSA. The CDR3 nucleotides are TGTGCCAGCAGCTCCTTGGTAGCGGGAGGGGGGAGTGAGCAGTTCTTC. Translated, it gives CASSSLVAGGGSEQFF.

J is TRBJ1-2 and V is TRBV19; no clear D. With 1 base removed from V and 3 bases from J, the gap between germline ends came to 15 bases. Germline V gene lookup returns CDR1 LNHDA and CDR2 SQIVND (reference sequence). The CDR3 totals 16 residues. The CDR3 region has the DNA TGTGCCAGTAGTATAGCGGCCCCCAGAGGCGACTATGGCTACACCTTC. Residues: CASSIAAPRGDYGYTF. The full variable domain, in which reference TRBV19 and TRBJ1-2 provide the parts outside the CDR3, is DGGITQSPKYLFRKEGQNVTLSCEQNLNHDAMYWYRQDPGQGLRLIYYSQIVNDFQKGDIAEGYSVSREKKESFPLTVTSAQKNPTAFYLCASSIAAPRGDYGYTFGSGTRLTVV.

This chain uses TRBV5-4 with TRBJ2-7; 11 bases line up with TRBD2. CDR1 is SGHNT, CDR2 YYREEE, per germline (reference sequence). The length of the CDR3 is 14 residues. V lost 3 bases and J lost 4; bases outside the gene matches: 3. CDR3 protein: CASSSGTSGYEQYF. DNA for the CDR3: TGTGCCAGCAGCTCCGGGACTAGCGGTTACGAGCAGTACTTC.

J is TRBJ2-1 and V is TRBV19, with a weak D call TRBD1 (6 bases). The CDR3 sequence is 13 residues long. Germline values: CDR1 LNHDA, CDR2 SQIVND (reference sequence). V was cut by 10 bases and J by 3 bases, with 13 bases left in between. As DNA, the CDR3 is TGTGCCACCTCGGACAGTCGCTACAATGAGCAGTTCTTC. Amino acids: CATSDSRYNEQFF.

This chain links TRBV30 with TRBJ1-4; perhaps TRBD1 as D (6 bases). Germline CDR1 and CDR2: GTSNPN and SVGIG (reference sequence). The CDR3 consists of 15 residues. Trimming removed 1 base from V and 3 bases from J, with 12 bases in between. The CDR3 region is CAWSEARGSNEKLFF. The CDR3 bases are TGTGCCTGGAGTGAAGCCAGGGGATCTAATGAAAAACTGTTTTTT. The whole variable domain, filled in from reference TRBV30 and TRBJ1-4, reads SQTIHQWPATLVQPVGSPLSLECTVEGTSNPNLYWYRQAAGRGLQLLFYSVGIGQISSEVPQNLSASRPQDRQFILSSKKLLLSDSGFYLCAWSEARGSNEKLFFGSGTQLSVL.

This sequence joins TRBV7-2 and TRBJ1-5; D is ambiguous. The V end was cut by 1 base, the J end by 7 bases, with 8 bases between. The CDR3 length is 13 residues. Germline values: CDR1 SGHTA, CDR2 FQGNSA. CDR3 coding DNA: TGTGCCAGCAGCTTAGACCAGTCACAGCCCCAGCATTTT. Protein: CASSLDQSQPQHF.

This chain joins TRBV19 and TRBJ2-3, with no clear D. There are 15 residues in the CDR3. CDR1 and CDR2 (germline): LNHDA, SQIVND (reference sequence). With 4 bases removed from V and 2 bases from J, the gap between germline ends came to 13 bases. The CDR3 is CASSKMSGYTDTQYF. The CDR3 DNA follows: TGTGCCAGTAGTAAAATGTCCGGGTACACAGATACGCAGTATTTT.

The V gene is TRBV5-1, the J gene TRBJ1-4; TRBD1 might be the D (5 bases). This CDR3 region has 14 residues. The germline V and J ends were trimmed by 4 bases and 8 bases, with 15 bases remaining between them. Germline V gene data show CDR1 as SGHRS and CDR2 as YFSETQ. For the CDR3, the DNA is TGCGCCAGCAGCAGAACGGGGACTATGGAAAAACTGTTTTTT. Amino acids: CASSRTGTMEKLFF.